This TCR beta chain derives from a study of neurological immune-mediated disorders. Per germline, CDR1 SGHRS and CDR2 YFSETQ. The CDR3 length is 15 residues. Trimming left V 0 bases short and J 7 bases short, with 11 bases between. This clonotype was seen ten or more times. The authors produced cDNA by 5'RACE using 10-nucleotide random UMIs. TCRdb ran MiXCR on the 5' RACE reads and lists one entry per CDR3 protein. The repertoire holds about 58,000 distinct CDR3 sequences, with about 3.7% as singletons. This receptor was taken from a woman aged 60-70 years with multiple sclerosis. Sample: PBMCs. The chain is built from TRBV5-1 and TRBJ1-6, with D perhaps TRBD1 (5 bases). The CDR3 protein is CASSLAGQGNSPLHF. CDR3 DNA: TGCGCCAGCAGCTTGGCAGGACAAGGAAATTCACCCCTCCACTTT.